This T cell receptor beta chain came from a study of patients and donors after allogeneic stem cell transplantation. A single record per CDR3 protein comes from TCRdb applying MiXCR to the RT-PCR reads. The sample has over 130,000 distinct CDR3 sequences; 30% to 45% are singletons. The sample comprised blood, either unsorted or a sorted T cell fraction (not recorded which). This clonotype was sampled from a human donor who was either an allogeneic HSCT recipient or a stem cell or donor lymphocyte infusion donor (not recorded which). It is not recorded whose cells these are; they may come from a transplant donor.

CDR3 DNA sequence: TGCGCCAGCAGCTTGGGCCACCTCGGGGATTCACCCCTCCACTTT. Translating it yields CASSLGHLGDSPLHF. V gene TRBV5-1 combines with J gene TRBJ1-6; D gene uncertain. Germline V gene lookup returns CDR1 SGHRS and CDR2 YFSETQ. V was cut by 0 bases and J by 8 bases, with 12 bases left in between. The CDR3 loop spans 15 amino acids.